This T cell receptor beta chain comes out of a study of T cells in Graves' hyperthyroidism and ophthalmopathy. Among ophthalmopathy patients, the Clinical Activity Score reached at least 3, the NOSPECS grade reached at least 4, and duration remained under 3 months. Diagnosing involved the use of clinical symptoms, serum thyroxine and TRAb, thyroid ultrasound and orbital computed tomography. The V gene's germline CDR1 is MDHEN and CDR2 SYDVKM. The CDR3 runs to 14 residues. V was trimmed by 4 bases and J by 2 bases, leaving 11 bases between them. Study-wide results and limits: Ophthalmopathy, which appeared later, was predicted by the model a median around 6.5 months before onset. Appearing also in blood were most of the thyroid clonotypes expanded above 0.001.

This clonotype was observed at least ten times. The antigen is not known. It was RNA transcripts that yielded the amplified TCR beta CDR3 regions. The study used the HTBI primer set for a first-round RT-PCR of the TCR CDR3. TCRdb recomputed calls from the multiplex PCR reads with MiXCR, one row per CDR3 protein. The table records around 540,000 distinct CDR3 sequences, around 15% of them present only once. The sequence derives from a woman aged 25 to 45 with Graves' ophthalmopathy. The source material was blood. This rearrangement joins TRBV28 to TRBJ1-1; D gene uncertain. Here the CDR3 DNA reads TGTGCCAGCAGTTCCGGGCCTTTAAACACTGAAGCTTTCTTT. Translating gives CASSSGPLNTEAFF.